The 15 T cell receptor beta chains below were found in one sample sequenced in a study of blood T cell repertoires in COVID-19. The data were produced by immunoSEQ multiplex PCR, yet TCRdb's version contains in-frame clones alone and is incomplete. The sample has about 280,000 clones, over 75% seen once; the top ten hold about 11%. The sample comprised peripheral blood. These receptors were obtained from a woman in her 70s with acute or convalescent COVID-19.

This clone was counted once. The DNA for the CDR3 is TGCAGTGTTGAGATGGAGACCCAGTACTTC. Translating it yields CSVEMETQYF. V usage is TRBV20-1 and J usage is TRBJ2-5; D is unresolved. This CDR3 spans 10 amino acids. V was clipped by 7 bases and J by 5 bases, with 8 bases between them. Germline V gene sequence: CDR1 DFQATT, CDR2 SNEGSKA (reference sequence).

This clone was observed once. The chain carries TRBV19 and TRBJ2-5; 7 nucleotides match TRBD1. This CDR3 spans 14 amino acids. Germline CDR1 LNHDA, CDR2 SQIVND (reference sequence). Trimming at V came to 4 bases and at J to 5 bases, leaving 7 bases not matched to a gene. CDR3 sequence reads: CASSRGRGLETQYF. For the CDR3, the DNA is TGTGCCAGTAGTAGGGGCAGGGGGTTGGAGACCCAGTACTTC.

This sequence joins TRBV5-5 and TRBJ1-5; tentative D call: TRBD1 (6 bases). This CDR3 has 15 amino acids. Germline V lookup: CDR1 SGHKS, CDR2 YYEKEE (reference sequence). The germline V and J ends were trimmed by 4 bases and 5 bases, with 16 bases remaining between them. CDR3 residues: CASSPIGQLYQPQHF. CDR3 nucleotide sequence: TGTGCCAGCAGCCCTATTGGACAGCTCTATCAGCCCCAGCATTTT.

This chain uses TRBV29-1 with TRBJ1-1; D may be TRBD1 (5 bases). Germline V gene sequence: CDR1 SQVTM, CDR2 ANQGSEA. V was trimmed by 8 bases and J by 8 bases, leaving 15 bases between them. The CDR3 spans 11 residues. The DNA of the CDR3 is TGCAGCACACGCCGGGGGTTCGAAGCTTTCTTT. Encoded protein: CSTRRGFEAFF. The full variable domain, in which reference TRBV29-1 and TRBJ1-1 provide the parts outside the CDR3, is SAVISQKPSRDICQRGTSLTIQCQVDSQVTMMFWYRQQPGQSLTLIATANQGSEATYESGFVIDKFPISRPNLTFSTLTVSNMSPEDSSIYLCSTRRGFEAFFGQGTRLTVV.

This clone was counted once. The V and J genes are TRBV13 and TRBJ2-3, with 13 bases lining up with TRBD2. This CDR3 is built from 17 residues. V lost 5 bases and J lost 6; bases outside the gene matches: 11. CDR1 is PRHDT and CDR2 is FYEKMQ in the germline V gene (reference sequence). CDR3 residues: CASSPPLTSGGADTQYF. The DNA of the CDR3 is TGTGCCAGCAGCCCGCCTCTTACTAGCGGGGGGGCCGATACGCAGTATTTT.

This clone was counted once. The V and J genes are TRBV10-3 and TRBJ2-1; 8 positions agree with TRBD2. Germline loops: CDR1 ENHRY, CDR2 SYGVKD. The J segment lost 5 bases and the V segment lost 2 bases, leaving 14 bases of the junction unmatched. The CDR3 runs 18 residues. CDR3 coding DNA: TGTGCCATCAGTGAGCCTCGCGTTGGGGCGGGGGGCCACAATGAGCAGTTCTTC. Its protein is CAISEPRVGAGGHNEQFF.

The CDR3 sequence is CASSTRQDATNEKLFF. DNA for the CDR3: TGTGCCAGCAGCACCAGACAGGACGCAACTAATGAAAAACTGTTTTTT. J is TRBJ1-4 and V is TRBV5-4, with TRBD1 as a possible D gene (6 bases). Germline loops: CDR1 SGHNT, CDR2 YYREEE (reference sequence). CDR3 length equals 16 residues. Trimming pared 4 bases from V and 0 bases from J, leaving 13 bases between.

This clone was counted a few times. J is TRBJ1-2 and V is TRBV3-1 (or the pseudogene TRBV3-2), with TRBD1 matching over 7 bases. The trim removed 6 bases at V and 4 bases at J, leaving 5 bases unmatched. The CDR3 is 13 residues long. The germline V gene encodes CDR1 LGHDT and CDR2 YNNKEL (reference sequence). CDR3 bases: TGTGCCAGCAGACAACAGGGGAGCTATGGCTACACCTTC. It specifies CASRQQGSYGYTF.

The sample holds one count of this clone. The chain uses TRBV7-3 and TRBJ2-2; 10 bases line up with TRBD1. This CDR3 is built from 17 residues. With 5 bases clipped from V and 4 bases from J, the junction kept 10 bases outside the gene matches. Per the germline V gene, CDR1 is SGHTA and CDR2 is FQGTGA. The CDR3 DNA is TGTGCCAGCAGCCCCGATTCGGACAGGGGGGGCACCGGGGAGCTGTTTTTT. Its protein is CASSPDSDRGGTGELFF.

The gene calls are TRBV7-3 and TRBJ1-2; 8 bases line up with TRBD1. Germline CDR1 SGHTA, CDR2 FQGTGA. V gave up 5 bases and J gave up 8 bases; unmatched junction bases: 7. The CDR3 covers 13 residues. CDR3 in amino acids: CASSPDRGGGYTF. Written as DNA, the CDR3 is TGTGCCAGCAGCCCCGACAGGGGCGGAGGCTACACCTTC.

This clone was counted once. The genes are TRBV5-8 and TRBJ2-1; 8 positions agree with TRBD2. The J segment lost 3 bases and the V segment lost 4 bases, leaving 9 bases of the junction unmatched. Germline CDR1 SGHTS, CDR2 YDEGEE. CDR3 size: 16 residues. This CDR3 reads CASSLLAGLGYNEQFF. The CDR3 DNA follows: TGTGCCAGCAGCCTGCTAGCGGGTCTCGGCTACAATGAGCAGTTCTTC.

The chain links TRBV3-1 (or the pseudogene TRBV3-2) to TRBJ1-1; D remains unclear. Germline CDR1 and CDR2: LGHDT and YNNKEL (reference sequence). The CDR3 has 14 amino acids. V lost 1 base and J 0 bases, leaving 6 bases between the germline ends. CDR3 protein: CASSQATVNTEAFF. For the CDR3, the DNA is TGTGCCAGCAGCCAAGCCACGGTGAACACTGAAGCTTTCTTT.

The chain has TRBV11-2 and TRBJ1-6, with a possible D match to TRBD1 (5 bases). CDR3 size: 16 residues. The ends were cut back, 2 bases at V and 6 bases at J, with 14 bases in the middle. Germline V CDR1 and CDR2: SGHAT, FQNNGV. CDR3 sequence reads: CASSLRLRQGNSPLHF. The DNA of the CDR3 is TGTGCCAGCAGCTTACGTTTGAGGCAGGGTAATTCACCCCTCCACTTT.

This chain joins TRBV27 and TRBJ1-2, with 7 nucleotides matching TRBD1. CDR3 length: 15 residues. V lost 4 bases and J lost 1; bases outside the gene matches: 6. Germline assignment: CDR1 MNHEY and CDR2 SMNVEV (reference sequence). Here the CDR3 DNA reads TGTGCCAGCAGTTCCAGACAGGGTAGTAACTATGGCTACACCTTC. The encoded protein is CASSSRQGSNYGYTF.

This clone was detected a few times. This chain joins TRBV6-5 and TRBJ1-1; the D is unclear. With 4 bases removed from V and 5 bases from J, the gap between germline ends came to 5 bases. Germline CDR1 reads MNHEY; CDR2 reads SVGAGI. This CDR3 comprises 11 residues. CDR3 nucleotides: TGTGCCAGCAGTTTGCGGACTGAAGCTTTCTTT. Amino acid sequence: CASSLRTEAFF.